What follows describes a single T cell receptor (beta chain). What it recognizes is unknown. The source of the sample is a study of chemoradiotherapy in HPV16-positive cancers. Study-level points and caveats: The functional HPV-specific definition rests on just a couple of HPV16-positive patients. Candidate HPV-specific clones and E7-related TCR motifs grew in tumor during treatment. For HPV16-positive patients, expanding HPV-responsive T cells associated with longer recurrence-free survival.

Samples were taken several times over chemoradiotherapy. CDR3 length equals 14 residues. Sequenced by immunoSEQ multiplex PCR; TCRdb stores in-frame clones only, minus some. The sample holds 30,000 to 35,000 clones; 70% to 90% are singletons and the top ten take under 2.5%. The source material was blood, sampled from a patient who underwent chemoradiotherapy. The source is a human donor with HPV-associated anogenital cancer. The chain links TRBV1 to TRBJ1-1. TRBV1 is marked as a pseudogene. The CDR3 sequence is CTSSLWGMNTEAFF. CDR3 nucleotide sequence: TGCACCAGCAGCCTCTGGGGGATGAACACTGAAGCTTTCTTT.